The clone carrying this T cell receptor (beta chain) was counted only a few times. Its matching antigen is unknown. Sequenced material consisted of expressed TCRB transcripts (all of the isolated RNA was reverse transcribed). The data were produced by immunoSEQ multiplex PCR, yet TCRdb's version contains in-frame clones alone and is incomplete. In the table there are about 710,000 clones, over 13% of which are singletons. The CDR3 loop spans 15 amino acids. After removal of 4 bases from V and 4 bases from J, the junction contained 6 bases not matched to a gene. Germline assignment: CDR1 MNHNY and CDR2 SVGAGI (reference sequence). These data come from a study of beta chain features in type 1 diabetes. Study observations and caveats: Moderate but significant shortening of TCRB CDR3s was recorded in all four CD4+ subsets from Type 1 diabetes patients.

The J gene is TRBJ2-2, the V gene TRBV6-6; 7 bases agree with TRBD2. The sequence derives from a man aged 18 to 29 with type 1 diabetes. Sequencing input: naive CD4+ T cells from blood. In DNA, the CDR3 is TGTGCCAGCAGTTCCGGGACTACCTCCACCGGGGAGCTGTTTTTT. Translated, it gives CASSSGTTSTGELFF.